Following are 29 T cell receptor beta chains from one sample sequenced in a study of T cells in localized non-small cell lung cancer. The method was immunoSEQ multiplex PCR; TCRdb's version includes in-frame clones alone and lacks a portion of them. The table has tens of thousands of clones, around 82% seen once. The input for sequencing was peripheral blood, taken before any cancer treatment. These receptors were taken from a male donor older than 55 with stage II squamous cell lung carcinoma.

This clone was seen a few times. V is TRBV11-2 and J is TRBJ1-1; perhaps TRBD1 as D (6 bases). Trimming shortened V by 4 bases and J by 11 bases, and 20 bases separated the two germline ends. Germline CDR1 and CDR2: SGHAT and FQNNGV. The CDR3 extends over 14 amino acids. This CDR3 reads CASSSPRTVSLAFF. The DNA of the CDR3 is TGTGCCAGCAGCTCTCCAAGGACAGTCTCGTTGGCTTTCTTT.

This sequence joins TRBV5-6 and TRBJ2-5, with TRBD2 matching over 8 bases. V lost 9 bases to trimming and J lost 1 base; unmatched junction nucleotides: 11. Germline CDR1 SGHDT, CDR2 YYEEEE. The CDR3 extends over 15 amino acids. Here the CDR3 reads CATGSTGRGQETQYF. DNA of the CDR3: TGTGCCACGGGGAGTACCGGGAGGGGCCAAGAGACCCAGTACTTC.

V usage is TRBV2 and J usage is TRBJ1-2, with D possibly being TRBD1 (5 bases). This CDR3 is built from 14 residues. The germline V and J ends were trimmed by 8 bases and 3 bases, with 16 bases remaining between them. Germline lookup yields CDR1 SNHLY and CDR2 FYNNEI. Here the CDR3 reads CASLFGAGDYGYTF. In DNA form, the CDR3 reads TGTGCCAGCCTTTTTGGGGCAGGCGACTATGGCTACACCTTC. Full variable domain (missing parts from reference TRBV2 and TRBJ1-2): EPEVTQTPSHQVTQMGQEVILRCVPISNHLYFYWYRQILGQKVEFLVSFYNNEISEKSEIFDDQFSVERPDGSNFTLKIRSTKLEDSAMYFCASLFGAGDYGYTFGSGTRLTVV.

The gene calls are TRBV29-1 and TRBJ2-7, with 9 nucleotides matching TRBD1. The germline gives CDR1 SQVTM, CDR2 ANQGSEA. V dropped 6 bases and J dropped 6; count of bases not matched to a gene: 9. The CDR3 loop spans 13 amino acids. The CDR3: CSVRQGDWAEQYF. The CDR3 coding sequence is TGCAGCGTGAGACAGGGGGATTGGGCCGAGCAGTACTTC.

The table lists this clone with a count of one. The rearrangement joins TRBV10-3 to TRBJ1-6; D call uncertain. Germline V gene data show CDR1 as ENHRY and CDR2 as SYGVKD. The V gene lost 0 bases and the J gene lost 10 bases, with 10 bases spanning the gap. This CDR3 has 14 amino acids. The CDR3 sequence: CAISESKQSSPLHF. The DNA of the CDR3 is TGTGCCATCAGTGAGTCGAAACAAAGCTCACCCCTCCACTTT.

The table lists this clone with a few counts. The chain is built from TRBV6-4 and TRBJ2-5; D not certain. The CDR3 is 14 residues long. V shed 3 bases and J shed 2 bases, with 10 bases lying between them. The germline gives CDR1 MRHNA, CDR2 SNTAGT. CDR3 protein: CASSEGSSQETQYF. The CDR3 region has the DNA TGTGCCAGCAGTGAGGGCAGTAGTCAAGAGACCCAGTACTTC.

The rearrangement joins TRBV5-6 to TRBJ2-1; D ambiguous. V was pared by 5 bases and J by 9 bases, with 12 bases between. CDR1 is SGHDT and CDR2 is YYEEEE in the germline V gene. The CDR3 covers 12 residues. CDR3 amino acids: CASSSVIREQFF. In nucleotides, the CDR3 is TGTGCCAGCAGTTCCGTCATCCGTGAGCAGTTCTTC.

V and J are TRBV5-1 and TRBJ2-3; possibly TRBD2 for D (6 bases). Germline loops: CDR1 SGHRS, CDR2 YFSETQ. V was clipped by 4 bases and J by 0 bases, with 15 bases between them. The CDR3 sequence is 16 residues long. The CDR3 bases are TGCGCCAGCAGCCCCTGGAGGGCGGGAAGCACAGATACGCAGTATTTT. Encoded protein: CASSPWRAGSTDTQYF.

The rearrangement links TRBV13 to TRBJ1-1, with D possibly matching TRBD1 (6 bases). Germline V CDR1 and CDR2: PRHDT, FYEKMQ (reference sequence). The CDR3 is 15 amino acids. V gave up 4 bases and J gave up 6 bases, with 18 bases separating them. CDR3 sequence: CASSSEGGRRAEAFF. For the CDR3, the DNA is TGTGCCAGCAGCTCCGAGGGGGGGAGAAGGGCTGAAGCTTTCTTT.

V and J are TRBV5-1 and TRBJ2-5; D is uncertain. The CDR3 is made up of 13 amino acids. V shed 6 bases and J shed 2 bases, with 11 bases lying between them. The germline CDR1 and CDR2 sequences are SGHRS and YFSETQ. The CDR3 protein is CASTLKRQETQYF. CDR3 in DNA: TGCGCCAGCACCCTTAAAAGGCAAGAGACCCAGTACTTC.

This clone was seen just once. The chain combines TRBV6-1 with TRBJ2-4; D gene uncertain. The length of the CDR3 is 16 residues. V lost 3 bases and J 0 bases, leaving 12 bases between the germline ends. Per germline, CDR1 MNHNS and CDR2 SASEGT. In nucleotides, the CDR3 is TGTGCCAGCAGTGAGAGGCCAGGTTTAGCCAAAAACATTCAGTACTTC. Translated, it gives CASSERPGLAKNIQYF.

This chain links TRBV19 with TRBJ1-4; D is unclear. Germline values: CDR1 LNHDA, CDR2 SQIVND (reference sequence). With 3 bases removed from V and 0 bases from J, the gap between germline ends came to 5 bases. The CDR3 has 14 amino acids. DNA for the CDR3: TGTGCCAGTAGTATCCGGGCAACTAATGAAAAACTGTTTTTT. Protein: CASSIRATNEKLFF.

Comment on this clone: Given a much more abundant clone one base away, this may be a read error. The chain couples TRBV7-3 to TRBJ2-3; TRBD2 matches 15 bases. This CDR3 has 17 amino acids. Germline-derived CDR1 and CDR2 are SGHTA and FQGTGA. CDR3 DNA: TGTGCCAACAGCCCCACCGGGACTAGCGGGGGGCCAGATACGCAGTATTTT. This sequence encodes CANSPTGTSGGPDTQYF.

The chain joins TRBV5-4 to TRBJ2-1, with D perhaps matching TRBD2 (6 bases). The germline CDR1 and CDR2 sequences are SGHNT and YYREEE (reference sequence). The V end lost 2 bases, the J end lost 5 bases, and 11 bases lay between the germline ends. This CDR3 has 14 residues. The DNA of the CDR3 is TGTGCCAGCAGCTTAGGAGGGAGAGACAATGAGCAGTTCTTC. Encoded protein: CASSLGGRDNEQFF.

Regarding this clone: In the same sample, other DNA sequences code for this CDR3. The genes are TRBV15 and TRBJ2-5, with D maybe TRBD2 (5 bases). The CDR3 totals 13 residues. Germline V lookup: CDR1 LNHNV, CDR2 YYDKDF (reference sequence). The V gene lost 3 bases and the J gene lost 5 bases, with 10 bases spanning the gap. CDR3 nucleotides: TGTGCCACCAGCAGCGAGGGTGGGGAGACCCAGTACTTC. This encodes CATSSEGGETQYF.

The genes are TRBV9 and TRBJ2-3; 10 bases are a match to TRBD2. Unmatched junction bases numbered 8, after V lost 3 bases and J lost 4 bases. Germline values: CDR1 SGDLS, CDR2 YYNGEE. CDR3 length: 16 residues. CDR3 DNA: TGTGCCAGCAGCGCCTTAGCGGGGGGTGTCGCAGATACGCAGTATTTT. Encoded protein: CASSALAGGVADTQYF. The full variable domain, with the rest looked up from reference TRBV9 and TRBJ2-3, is DSGVTQTPKHLITATGQRVTLRCSPRSGDLSVYWYQQSLDQGLQFLIQYYNGEERAKGNILERFSAQQFPDLHSELNLSSLELGDSALYFCASSALAGGVADTQYFGPGTRLTVL.

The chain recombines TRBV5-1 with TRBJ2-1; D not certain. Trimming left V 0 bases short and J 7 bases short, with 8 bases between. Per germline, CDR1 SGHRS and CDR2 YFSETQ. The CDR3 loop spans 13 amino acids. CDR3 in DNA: TGCGCCAGCAGCTTGGGGAAGTATAATGAGCAGTTCTTC. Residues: CASSLGKYNEQFF.

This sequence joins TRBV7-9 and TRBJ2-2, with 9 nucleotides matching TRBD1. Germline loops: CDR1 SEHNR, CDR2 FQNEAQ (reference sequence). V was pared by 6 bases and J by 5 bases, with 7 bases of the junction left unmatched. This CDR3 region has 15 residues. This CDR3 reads CASSPRQGETGELFF. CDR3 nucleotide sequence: TGTGCCAGCAGTCCTAGACAGGGGGAAACCGGGGAGCTGTTTTTT.

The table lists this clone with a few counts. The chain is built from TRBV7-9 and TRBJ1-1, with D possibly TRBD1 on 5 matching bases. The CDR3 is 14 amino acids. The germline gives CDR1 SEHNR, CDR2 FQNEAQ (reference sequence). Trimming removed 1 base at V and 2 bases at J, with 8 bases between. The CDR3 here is CASSLGDRNTEAFF. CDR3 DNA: TGTGCCAGCAGCTTAGGAGACAGAAACACTGAAGCTTTCTTT.

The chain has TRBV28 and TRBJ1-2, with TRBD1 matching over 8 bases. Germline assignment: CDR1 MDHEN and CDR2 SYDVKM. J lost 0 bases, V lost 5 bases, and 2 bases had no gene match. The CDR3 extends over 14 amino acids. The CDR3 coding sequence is TGTGCCAGCAGTATACAGGGGGCTAACTATGGCTACACCTTC. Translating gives CASSIQGANYGYTF.

The CDR3 nucleotides are TGTGCTAGTGGTTTGGTACTCAGAGGGAACACCGGGGAGCTGTTTTTT. Protein: CASGLVLRGNTGELFF. The chain has TRBV12-5 and TRBJ2-2; D gene ambiguous. This CDR3 comprises 16 residues. V dropped 0 bases and J dropped 1 base, with 9 bases sitting between them. From germline, CDR1 is LGHNT and CDR2 FRNRAP.

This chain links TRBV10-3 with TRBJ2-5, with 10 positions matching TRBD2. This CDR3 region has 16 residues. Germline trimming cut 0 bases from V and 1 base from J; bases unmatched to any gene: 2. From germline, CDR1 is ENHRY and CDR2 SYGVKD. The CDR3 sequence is CAISESRLAGQETQYF. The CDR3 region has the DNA TGTGCCATCAGTGAGTCCCGACTAGCGGGCCAAGAGACCCAGTACTTC.

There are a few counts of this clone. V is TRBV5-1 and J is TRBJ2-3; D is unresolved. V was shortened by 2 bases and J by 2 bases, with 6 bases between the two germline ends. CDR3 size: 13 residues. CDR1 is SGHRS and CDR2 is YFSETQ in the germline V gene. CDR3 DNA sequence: TGCGCCAGCAGCTTTGACTTCACAGATACGCAGTATTTT. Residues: CASSFDFTDTQYF.

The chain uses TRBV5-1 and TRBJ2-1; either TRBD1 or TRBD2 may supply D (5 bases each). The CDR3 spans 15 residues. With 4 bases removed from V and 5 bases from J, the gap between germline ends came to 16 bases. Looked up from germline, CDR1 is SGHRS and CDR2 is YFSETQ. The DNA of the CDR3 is TGCGCCAGCAGCCCTATAGCGAGGGGCAACAATGAGCAGTTCTTC. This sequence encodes CASSPIARGNNEQFF.

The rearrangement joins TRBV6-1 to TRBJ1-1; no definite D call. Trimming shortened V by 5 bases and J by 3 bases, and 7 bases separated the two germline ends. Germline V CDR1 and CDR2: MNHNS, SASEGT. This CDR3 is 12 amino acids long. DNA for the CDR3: TGTGCCAGCAGTAGGTGGGACACTGAAGCTTTCTTT. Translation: CASSRWDTEAFF.

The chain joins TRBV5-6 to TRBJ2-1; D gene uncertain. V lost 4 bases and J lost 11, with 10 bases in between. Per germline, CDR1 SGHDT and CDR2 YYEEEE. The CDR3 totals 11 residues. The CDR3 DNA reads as TGTGCCAGCAGCGACCTAAATCAGCAGTTCTTC. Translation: CASSDLNQQFF.

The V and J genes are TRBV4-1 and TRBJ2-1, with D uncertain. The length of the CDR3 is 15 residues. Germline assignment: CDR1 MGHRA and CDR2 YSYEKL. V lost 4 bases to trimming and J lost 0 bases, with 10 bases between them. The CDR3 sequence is CASSREDRSYNEQFF. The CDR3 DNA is TGCGCCAGCAGCCGAGAGGACCGCTCCTACAATGAGCAGTTCTTC.

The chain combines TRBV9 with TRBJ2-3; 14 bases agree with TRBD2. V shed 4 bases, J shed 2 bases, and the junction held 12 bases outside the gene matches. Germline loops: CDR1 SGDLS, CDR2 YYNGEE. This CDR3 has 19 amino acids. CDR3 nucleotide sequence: TGTGCCAGCAGCCCCCGACTAGCGGGAGGGGGATCGGCCACAGATACGCAGTATTTT. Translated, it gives CASSPRLAGGGSATDTQYF.

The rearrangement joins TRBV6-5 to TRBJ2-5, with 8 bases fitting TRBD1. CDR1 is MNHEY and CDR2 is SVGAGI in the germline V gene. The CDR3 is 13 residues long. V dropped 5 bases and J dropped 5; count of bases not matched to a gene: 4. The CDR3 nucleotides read TGTGCCAGCAGTACAGGGGGTAGGGAGACCCAGTACTTC. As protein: CASSTGGRETQYF.